This is a list of T cell receptor beta chains from one sample in a study of shared clonotypes between healthy human individuals. Produced via immunoSEQ multiplex PCR; TCRdb's table is partial and in-frame only. The table records 2,500,000 or so clones, 93% of them present only once. Material for sequencing was naive CD4+ T cells from PBMCs. Receptor source: a man between 18 and 29 years old in good health. Some clones in this sample may be carry-over from other donors' samples. Both conserved end residues are part of each CDR3. A D gene is named only where the DNA matches it firmly. For some rows the clone size is stated as once, few or many, or as a class when expanded; others skip it.

D,length,size,V,J,CDR3,DNA
TRBD2,19,.,TRBV5-4,TRBJ2-2,CASSSPLAGGPANTGELFF,TGTGCCAGCAGCTCACCACTAGCGGGAGGCCCCGCGAACACCGGGGAGCTGTTTTTT
TRBD1,13,.,TRBV7-2,TRBJ1-3,CASSRQGGNTIYF,TGTGCCAGCAGCCGACAGGGCGGAAACACCATATATTTT
.,17,once,TRBV7-8,TRBJ2-3,CASSYRASLSSTDTQYF,TGTGCCAGCAGCTACCGGGCCTCACTTTCTAGCACAGATACGCAGTATTTT
.,13,.,TRBV5-1,TRBJ2-1,CASRTISYNEQFF,TGCGCCAGCAGGACGATCTCCTACAATGAGCAGTTCTTC
TRBD1,15,.,TRBV5-4,TRBJ2-7,CASSSSRTGQSEQYF,TGTGCCAGCAGCTCCAGTCGGACAGGTCAGTCCGAGCAGTACTTC
.,11,.,TRBV19,TRBJ2-7,CATKQGYEQYF,TGTGCCACCAAACAGGGCTACGAGCAGTACTTC
TRBD2,14,.,TRBV6-1,TRBJ2-5,CASRGAGGPETQYF,TGTGCCAGCAGAGGAGCGGGAGGGCCCGAGACCCAGTACTTC
.,14,.,TRBV28,TRBJ2-7,CASRVHGGAYEQYF,TGTGCCAGCAGGGTGCACGGGGGTGCCTACGAGCAGTACTTC
.,15,.,TRBV28,TRBJ2-3,CASRDRDKSTDTQYF,TGTGCCAGCAGGGACCGGGACAAATCCACAGATACGCAGTATTTT
.,14,.,TRBV28,TRBJ2-1,CASSFSGLTVEQFF,TGTGCCAGCAGTTTTTCGGGACTGACGGTTGAGCAGTTCTTC
.,14,.,TRBV18,TRBJ2-3,CASSPPADPDTQYF,TGTGCCAGCTCACCACCGGCAGACCCAGATACGCAGTATTTT
.,15,.,TRBV12-2,TRBJ2-7,CASRHLWDRVHEQYF,TGTGCAAGTCGCCACCTGTGGGACAGGGTCCACGAGCAGTACTTC
.,14,.,TRBV9,TRBJ2-3,CASSGRASTDTQYF,TGTGCCAGCAGCGGACGTGCTAGCACAGATACGCAGTATTTT
.,19,.,TRBV4-1,TRBJ2-6,CASSQDLRSRGIGANVLTF,TGCGCCAGCAGCCAAGATCTGCGATCCCGAGGGATTGGGGCCAACGTCCTGACTTTC
.,13,.,TRBV9,TRBJ1-1,CASSVLSGTEAFF,TGTGCCAGCAGCGTACTATCGGGCACTGAAGCTTTCTTT
TRBD1,16,.,TRBV15,TRBJ1-4,CATSRARTGANEKLFF,TGTGCCACCAGCAGAGCAAGGACAGGAGCAAATGAAAAACTGTTTTTT
.,14,.,TRBV7-3,TRBJ1-1,CASSLRGRSTEAFF,TGTGCCAGCAGCTTACGGGGGCGTTCGACTGAAGCTTTCTTT
TRBD2,16,once,TRBV4-1,TRBJ2-2,CASSQYSLAGAGELFF,TGCGCCAGCAGCCAATATTCCCTAGCGGGAGCCGGGGAGCTGTTTTTT
.,14,.,TRBV28,TRBJ1-5,CASSLWDSNQPQHF,TGTGCCAGCAGTTTGTGGGACTCGAATCAGCCCCAGCATTTT
.,15,.,TRBV7-7,TRBJ2-7,CASSLGGGLAYEQYF,TGTGCCAGCAGCTTAGGCGGCGGGCTAGCCTACGAGCAGTACTTC
TRBD1,16,.,TRBV7-2,TRBJ1-4,CASSLGRGPGGEKLFF,TGTGCCAGCAGCTTAGGCAGGGGGCCAGGAGGTGAAAAACTGTTTTTT
.,15,.,TRBV5-1,TRBJ1-1,CASSLEGDLNTEAFF,TGCGCCAGCAGCTTGGAAGGAGACCTGAACACTGAAGCTTTCTTT
.,13,.,TRBV5-1,TRBJ2-5,CASSLGSQETQYF,TGCGCCAGCAGCTTGGGATCGCAAGAGACCCAGTACTTC
TRBD1,13,.,TRBV5-5,TRBJ1-1,CASSLTGGTEAFF,TGTGCCAGCAGCTTGACAGGGGGCACTGAAGCTTTCTTT
.,16,.,TRBV18,TRBJ1-1,CASSPLRPKANTEAFF,TGTGCCAGCTCACCACTTCGGCCCAAGGCTAACACTGAAGCTTTCTTT
.,15,.,TRBV9,TRBJ1-3,CASSLSWAGDNTIYF,TGTGCCAGCAGCCTTTCGTGGGCGGGGGACAACACCATATATTTT
.,15,once,TRBV10-2,TRBJ2-4,CASSESTLAKNIQYF,TGCGCCAGCAGTGAGTCTACCCTAGCCAAAAACATTCAGTACTTC
TRBD1,16,.,TRBV29-1,TRBJ2-3,CSVGSNRGRYTDTQYF,TGCAGCGTTGGTTCTAACAGGGGGCGTTATACAGATACGCAGTATTTT
.,16,.,TRBV21-1,TRBJ1-4,CASSLLGSRGREKLFF,TGTGCCAGCAGCCTTCTAGGGTCCAGGGGGAGAGAAAAACTGTTTTTT
.,15,.,TRBV7-9,TRBJ2-2,CASSPFGGDTGELFF,TGTGCCAGCAGCCCGTTTGGGGGCGACACCGGGGAGCTGTTTTTT
TRBD1,15,once,TRBV9,TRBJ1-3,CASSFPGTATNTIYF,TGTGCCAGCAGCTTCCCCGGGACAGCTACAAACACCATATATTTT
TRBD1,12,.,TRBV28,TRBJ2-7,CAGRGQGEEQYF,TGTGCCGGGAGAGGACAGGGAGAAGAGCAGTACTTC
TRBD1,16,.,TRBV5-1,TRBJ2-7,CASSFEPGTGYYEQYF,TGCGCCAGCAGCTTTGAACCGGGGACAGGGTACTACGAGCAGTACTTC
TRBD1,13,.,TRBV28,TRBJ2-7,CASAGQVSYEQYF,TGTGCCAGCGCCGGACAGGTCTCCTACGAGCAGTACTTC
TRBD2,16,.,TRBV9,TRBJ2-1,CASSPRLAGAYNEQFF,TGTGCCAGCAGCCCCAGACTAGCGGGAGCGTACAATGAGCAGTTCTTC
.,13,.,TRBV7-3,TRBJ2-7,CASSFGPDYEQYF,TGTGCCAGCAGCTTCGGTCCAGACTACGAGCAGTACTTC
.,12,.,TRBV18,TRBJ1-1,CASSPLRTEAFF,TGTGCCAGCTCACCACTCAGGACAGAAGCTTTCTTT
.,13,once,TRBV28,TRBJ1-2,CASSSVRGHGYTF,TGTGCCAGCAGTTCAGTCCGGGGGCATGGCTACACCTTC
.,12,.,TRBV10-2,TRBJ2-7,CASSKLRGEQYF,TGCGCCAGCAGTAAGCTACGAGGCGAGCAGTACTTC
TRBD2,20,.,TRBV7-2,TRBJ2-7,CASSLAAVAGGPSAPYEQYF,TGTGCCAGCAGCTTAGCCGCCGTGGCGGGAGGGCCTTCAGCCCCCTACGAGCAGTACTTC
.,10,.,TRBV30,TRBJ1-4,CAWSGEKLFF,TGTGCCTGGAGTGGGGAGAAACTGTTTTTT
TRBD1,15,once,TRBV27,TRBJ1-6,CASSPTGGNNSPLHF,TGTGCCAGCAGTCCTACAGGGGGCAATAATTCACCCCTCCACTTT
TRBD1,15,.,TRBV19,TRBJ1-4,CASRRDRTTNEKLFF,TGTGCCAGTAGGAGGGACAGGACAACTAATGAAAAACTGTTTTTT
TRBD1,17,.,TRBV5-1,TRBJ2-1,CASSLRWGQGVGNEQFF,TGCGCCAGCAGCCTACGCTGGGGACAGGGTGTAGGGAATGAGCAGTTCTTC
.,16,.,TRBV5-8,TRBJ2-2,CASSLAWQGNTGELFF,TGTGCCAGCAGCTTGGCCTGGCAGGGAAACACCGGGGAGCTGTTTTTT
.,14,.,TRBV7-2,TRBJ2-5,CASSFVRGGETQYF,TGTGCCAGCAGCTTCGTGAGGGGTGGAGAGACCCAGTACTTC
.,13,.,TRBV15,TRBJ1-1,CATSRDRNTEAFF,TGTGCCACCAGCAGAGACAGGAACACTGAAGCTTTCTTT
.,11,.,TRBV2,TRBJ1-2,CASRVQGGYTF,TGTGCCAGCAGAGTCCAGGGCGGCTACACCTTC
TRBD2,15,.,TRBV5-1,TRBJ2-1,CASSLGTSGPNEQFF,TGCGCCAGCAGCCTCGGGACTAGCGGGCCTAATGAGCAGTTCTTC
.,15,.,TRBV19,TRBJ2-3,CASSVRPTHTDTQYF,TGTGCCAGTAGTGTCCGACCGACACACACAGATACGCAGTATTTT